This TCR beta chain was found in a study of shared clonotypes between healthy human individuals. The study, taken as a whole, reports: Inspection by rarefaction showed sorted-subset sequencing to be incomplete despite large depth.

The germline V gene has CDR1 SGHAT and CDR2 FQNNGV. Germline trimming cut 7 bases from V and 0 bases from J; bases unmatched to any gene: 6. This CDR3 has 14 residues. The assay ran at deep level. Sorted-subset replicate PCRs used 200 ng of genomic DNA. This amount corresponded to about 29,000 T cell genomes. The table came from immunoSEQ multiplex PCR; TCRdb's copy has only in-frame clones and leaves some out. This sample carries 850,000 to 1,200,000 clones, roughly 80% of them seen once, and the ten largest clones take 1.4%. Note on this clone: The antigen is unknown.

The clonotype was recovered from a man aged 18 to 29 in good health. What was sequenced was memory CD4+ T cells sorted from blood. Subset: CD45RA-negative fraction. The chain recombines TRBV11-2 with TRBJ2-7, with 7 bases that match TRBD1. In DNA form, the CDR3 reads TGTGCCAGCACCAGACAGGGATTCTCCTACGAGCAGTACTTC. This codes for CASTRQGFSYEQYF.